Below, one T cell receptor (beta chain) is given with its context. Its antigen is unidentified. The entry originates in a study of cytomegalovirus exposure and HLA in healthy donors. Study-wide findings and caveats: Immune exposure data for these donors was limited to CMV serostatus. TCR association rates varied by HLA locus in a later analysis, with DRB1 highest and HLA-C lowest.

The PCR made use of 60 Vbeta and 13 Jbeta primers. The data were produced by immunoSEQ multiplex PCR, yet TCRdb's version contains in-frame clones alone and is incomplete. The sample lists about 160,000 clones, approximately 78% seen once, with around 3.3% in the top ten. The sequencing input was PBMCs. This TCR was recovered from a woman in her forties in good health and CMV-seronegative.

As DNA, the CDR3 is TGTGCCAGCAGCTTAGAGGCAGGCTATAATGAAAAACTGTTTTTT. This gives the protein CASSLEAGYNEKLFF. This sequence joins TRBV7-9 and TRBJ1-4; D not resolved. This CDR3 has 15 residues. Between the trimmed V and J ends, which lost 1 base and 4 bases, there was a span of 10 bases. CDR1 and CDR2 from the germline V gene are SEHNR and FQNEAQ (reference sequence).